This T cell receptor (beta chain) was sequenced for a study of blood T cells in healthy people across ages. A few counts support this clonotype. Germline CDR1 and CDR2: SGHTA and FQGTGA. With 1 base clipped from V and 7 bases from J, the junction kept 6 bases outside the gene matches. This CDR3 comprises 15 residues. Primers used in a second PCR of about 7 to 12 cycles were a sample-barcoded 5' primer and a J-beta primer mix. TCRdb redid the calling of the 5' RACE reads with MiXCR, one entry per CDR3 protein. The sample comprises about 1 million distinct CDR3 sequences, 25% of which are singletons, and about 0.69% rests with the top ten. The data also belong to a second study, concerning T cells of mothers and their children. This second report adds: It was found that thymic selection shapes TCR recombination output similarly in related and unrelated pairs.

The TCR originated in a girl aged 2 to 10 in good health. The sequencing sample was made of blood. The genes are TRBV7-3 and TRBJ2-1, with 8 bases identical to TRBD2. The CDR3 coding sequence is TGTGCCAGCAGCTTAATTCCGGGCGGGAGGAATGAGCAGTTCTTC. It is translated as CASSLIPGGRNEQFF.